Listed below are T cell receptor beta chains from one sample, sequenced in a study of PD-1 blockade in classical Hodgkin lymphoma. The table came from immunoSEQ multiplex PCR; TCRdb's copy has only in-frame clones and leaves some out. Seen here are nearly 55,000 clones, over 70% observed once, and the top ten hold around 15%. Sample: peripheral blood mononuclear cells (PBMCs), taken at baseline. All receptors come from a human donor with classical Hodgkin lymphoma. Each CDR3 is given with its conserved first and last residue. Fields, in order: J gene, D gene, clone size, V gene, CDR3 protein, CDR3 DNA. A D gene is named only where the DNA matches it firmly. Rows give clone size only sometimes, using once, few, many, or a class for an expanded clone.

j_call: TRBJ2-5
d_call: TRBD2
clone_size: -
v_call: TRBV7-2
cdr3_aa: CASSLLAGVRETQYF
cdr3_nt: TGTGCCAGCAGCTTACTAGCGGGAGTAAGAGAGACCCAGTACTTC

j_call: TRBJ2-3
d_call: -
clone_size: -
v_call: TRBV9
cdr3_aa: CASGGGGGTDTQYF
cdr3_nt: TGTGCCAGCGGAGGGGGAGGAGGCACAGATACGCAGTATTTT

j_call: TRBJ2-1
d_call: TRBD2
clone_size: -
v_call: TRBV6-4
cdr3_aa: CASSEGLAGVNEQFF
cdr3_nt: TGTGCCAGCAGTGAGGGACTAGCGGGAGTCAATGAGCAGTTCTTC

j_call: TRBJ2-6
d_call: -
clone_size: few
v_call: TRBV7-6
cdr3_aa: CASSLETVTSGANVLTF
cdr3_nt: TGTGCCAGCAGCTTAGAGACAGTCACTTCTGGGGCCAACGTCCTGACTTTC

j_call: TRBJ2-1
d_call: TRBD2
clone_size: -
v_call: TRBV29-1
cdr3_aa: CSVDRLSGQRTSGSPYNEQFF
cdr3_nt: TGCAGCGTTGACCGCTTATCGGGACAGAGGACTAGCGGGAGTCCCTACAATGAGCAGTTCTTC

j_call: TRBJ2-1
d_call: -
clone_size: -
v_call: TRBV27
cdr3_aa: CASSQPNGLEQFF
cdr3_nt: TGTGCCAGCAGTCAACCAAACGGGCTCGAGCAGTTCTTC

j_call: TRBJ1-1
d_call: -
clone_size: -
v_call: TRBV7-9
cdr3_aa: CASSATVNTEAFF
cdr3_nt: TGTGCCAGCAGCGCGACAGTAAACACTGAAGCTTTCTTT

j_call: TRBJ1-2
d_call: TRBD1
clone_size: -
v_call: TRBV18
cdr3_aa: CASSPGQGSSYGYTF
cdr3_nt: TGTGCCAGCTCGCCGGGACAGGGATCCTCCTATGGCTACACCTTC

j_call: TRBJ1-3
d_call: -
clone_size: -
v_call: TRBV7-9
cdr3_aa: CASSLDTAYSGNTIYF
cdr3_nt: TGTGCCAGCAGTTTGGACACGGCCTACTCTGGAAACACCATATATTTT

j_call: TRBJ2-7
d_call: TRBD2
clone_size: -
v_call: TRBV7-6
cdr3_aa: CASSHSGSSYEQYF
cdr3_nt: TGTGCCAGCAGCCATAGCGGGAGTTCCTACGAGCAGTACTTC